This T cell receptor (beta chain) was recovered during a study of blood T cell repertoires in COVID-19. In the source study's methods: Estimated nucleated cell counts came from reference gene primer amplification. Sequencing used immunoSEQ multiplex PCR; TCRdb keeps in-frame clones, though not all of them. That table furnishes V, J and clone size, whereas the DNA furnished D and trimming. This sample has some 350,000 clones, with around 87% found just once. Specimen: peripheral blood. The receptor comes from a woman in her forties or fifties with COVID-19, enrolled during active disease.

CDR3: CAISGDREIYGYTF. In nucleotides, the CDR3 is TGTGCCATCAGTGGGGACAGGGAGATCTATGGCTACACCTTC. The chain recombines TRBV10-3 with TRBJ1-2; 9 positions agree with TRBD1. Germline V CDR1 and CDR2: ENHRY, SYGVKD. This CDR3 has 14 residues. The trim removed 4 bases at V and 4 bases at J, leaving 4 bases unmatched.